This passage covers 15 T cell receptor beta chains from one sample sequenced in a study of cytomegalovirus exposure and HLA in healthy donors. 60 Vbeta and 13 Jbeta primers were used in PCR. The protocol was immunoSEQ multiplex PCR, while the TCRdb copy is restricted to in-frame clones and leaves out a portion. The repertoire holds some 240,000 clones, 85% to 95% seen once, with around 1.7% in the top ten. The specimen sequenced was PBMCs. These receptors were collected from a girl between 2 and 10 years old in good health and CMV-seronegative.

The chain links TRBV5-4 to TRBJ2-7; the match to TRBD1 covers 8 bases. The CDR3 has 17 residues. Looked up from germline, CDR1 is SGHNT and CDR2 is YYREEE (reference sequence). The V and J ends lost 5 bases and 5 bases, in that order; junction bases with no gene match: 18. CDR3 bases: TGTGCCAGCAGTAACCTTCCACCTCAGGGGGCTCGGCACGAGCAGTACTTC. This sequence encodes CASSNLPPQGARHEQYF.

The chain is built from TRBV7-3 and TRBJ2-3; D ambiguous. Germline lookup yields CDR1 SGHTA and CDR2 FQGTGA. This CDR3 spans 14 amino acids. Trimming took off 2 bases at V and 0 bases at J, with 6 bases between the two ends. The CDR3 sequence: CASSLAASTDTQYF. CDR3 coding DNA: TGTGCCAGCAGCTTAGCGGCCAGCACAGATACGCAGTATTTT.

The CDR3 protein is CASSKQVSGYNEQFF. The CDR3 DNA reads as TGTGCCAGCTCCAAACAGGTGTCGGGCTACAATGAGCAGTTCTTC. J is TRBJ2-1 and V is TRBV18, with D possibly being TRBD1 (5 bases). Germline V lookup: CDR1 KGHSH, CDR2 LQKENI. The CDR3 has 15 amino acids. V was shortened by 6 bases and J by 3 bases, with 15 bases between the two germline ends.

This clone was found once. The chain employs TRBV6-1 and TRBJ2-1, with D possibly being TRBD1 (6 bases). Germline lookup yields CDR1 MNHNS and CDR2 SASEGT. Trimming cost V 10 bases and J 8 bases, with 21 bases left between them. This CDR3 spans 14 amino acids. The CDR3 sequence: CAIQGFRSFDEQFF. CDR3 DNA sequence: TGTGCCATACAGGGATTTCGTTCATTCGATGAGCAGTTCTTC.

This sequence joins TRBV10-3 and TRBJ2-1; TRBD2 aligns across 8 bases. Germline V lookup: CDR1 ENHRY, CDR2 SYGVKD. Unmatched junction bases numbered 5, after V lost 10 bases and J lost 0 bases. CDR3 length: 14 amino acids. The CDR3 DNA sequence: TGTGCCACCCGAGCGGGGGACTCCTACAATGAGCAGTTCTTC. As protein: CATRAGDSYNEQFF.

The chain has TRBV19 and TRBJ2-5; tentative D call: TRBD1 (6 bases). The germline V gene has CDR1 LNHDA and CDR2 SQIVND (reference sequence). Trimming took 3 bases from V and 3 from J, leaving 14 bases between them. The CDR3 sequence is 15 residues long. CDR3 bases: TGTGCCAGTAGTATTGGGTCGGCAGGGGAAGAGACCCAGTACTTC. Translating gives CASSIGSAGEETQYF.

The rearrangement joins TRBV7-9 to TRBJ2-1; the D gene is possibly TRBD2 (5 bases). The CDR3 sequence is 17 residues long. Germline V gives CDR1 SEHNR, CDR2 FQNEAQ (reference sequence). V lost 1 base and J 0 bases, leaving 13 bases between the germline ends. CDR3 in DNA: TGTGCCAGCAGCTTAGTTGGAGGTCGGAGCTCCTACAATGAGCAGTTCTTC. This gives the protein CASSLVGGRSSYNEQFF. Variable domain in full (rest from reference TRBV7-9 and TRBJ2-1): DTGVSQNPRHKITKRGQNVTFRCDPISEHNRLYWYRQTLGQGPEFLTYFQNEAQLEKSRLLSDRFSAERPKGSFSTLEIQRTEQGDSAMYLCASSLVGGRSSYNEQFFGPGTRLTVL.

The chain links TRBV18 to TRBJ1-6; TRBD1 is a possible D gene (5 bases). This CDR3 is 16 amino acids long. CDR1 KGHSH and CDR2 LQKENI come from the germline V gene. V gave up 0 bases and J gave up 11 bases, with 17 bases separating them. The CDR3 bases are TGTGCCAGCTCACCACCAAAATCGGGGACTGCAGCACCCCTCCACTTT. Encoded protein: CASSPPKSGTAAPLHF.

This clone was recorded once. This chain joins TRBV5-1 and TRBJ2-3, with 10 bases identical to TRBD2. The CDR3 contains 15 residues. Trimming removed 3 bases from V and 3 bases from J; junction bases left unmatched: 4. Germline V lookup: CDR1 SGHRS, CDR2 YFSETQ. Here the CDR3 reads CASSSGLAETDTQYF. The CDR3 DNA reads as TGCGCCAGCAGCTCCGGACTAGCGGAAACAGATACGCAGTATTTT.

The chain recombines TRBV7-6 with TRBJ1-2; the match to TRBD1 covers 8 bases. V gave up 1 base and J gave up 2 bases; unmatched junction bases: 0. Germline values: CDR1 SGHVS, CDR2 FNYEAQ. CDR3 length: 14 amino acids. DNA for the CDR3: TGTGCCAGCAGCTTAGGGACAGGGAACTATGGCTACACCTTC. This sequence encodes CASSLGTGNYGYTF.

The chain employs TRBV7-3 and TRBJ2-3, with 10 bases that match TRBD2. The CDR3 sequence is 15 residues long. Germline V gives CDR1 SGHTA, CDR2 FQGTGA. V lost 4 bases and J lost 1; bases outside the gene matches: 2. CDR3: CASSSSGGGTDTQYF. The DNA for the CDR3 is TGTGCCAGCAGCTCTAGCGGGGGCGGCACAGATACGCAGTATTTT.

The chain has TRBV9 and TRBJ1-3; tentatively, D is TRBD1 (6 bases). The germline gives CDR1 SGDLS, CDR2 YYNGEE. V shed 2 bases and J shed 2 bases, with 17 bases lying between them. This CDR3 comprises 17 residues. The CDR3 spells CASSVYRDPNAGNTIYF. The CDR3 DNA reads as TGTGCCAGCAGCGTCTACAGGGACCCGAATGCTGGAAACACCATATATTTT.

The chain links TRBV6-1 to TRBJ1-2; tentatively, D is TRBD1 (6 bases). Germline assignment: CDR1 MNHNS and CDR2 SASEGT. Deletions cut 3 bases from V and 6 bases from J, with 11 bases between. The CDR3 spans 13 residues. The DNA of the CDR3 is TGTGCCAGCAGTGAGAATAGGGACAATGGCTACACCTTC. This sequence encodes CASSENRDNGYTF.

This sequence joins TRBV10-2 and TRBJ1-5; 8 positions match TRBD1. The junction had 3 bases not matched to a gene; V was cut back by 8 bases and J by 3 bases. In germline, CDR1 is WSHSY, CDR2 SAAADI. The CDR3 spans 13 residues. The CDR3 bases are TGCGCCAGCGCGGACAGGGTCAATCAGCCCCAGCATTTT. Encoded protein: CASADRVNQPQHF.

This sequence joins TRBV28 and TRBJ2-7; tentatively, D is TRBD1 (6 bases). V was pared by 7 bases and J by 3 bases, with 10 bases between. The CDR3 covers 12 residues. Germline lookup yields CDR1 MDHEN and CDR2 SYDVKM. CDR3 coding DNA: TGTGCCAGCACCGACAGGATCTACGAGCAGTACTTC. Its translation: CASTDRIYEQYF.